This T cell receptor (beta chain) was sequenced in a study of blood T cell repertoires in COVID-19. Across the study: Samples came from the United States, Italy and Spain, spanning acute and convalescent COVID-19. T cells, B-cell-depleted T cells, or PBMCs provided the cDNA or gDNA that served as material.

Trimming took 4 bases from V and 1 from J; bases not matched to a gene: 1. CDR3 length: 13 residues. Germline V CDR1 and CDR2: SGHKS, YYEKEE (reference sequence). TCRdb's copy holds only in-frame clones and misses some; the assay was immunoSEQ multiplex PCR. This sample has about 200,000 clones, with about 86% found just once. The rearrangement links TRBV5-5 to TRBJ1-1, with 7 bases aligning to TRBD1. The specimen was peripheral blood. This sequence was found in a woman aged 45-60 years with acute or convalescent COVID-19. DNA for the CDR3: TGTGCCAGCAGCCGACAGGGGAACACTGAAGCTTTCTTT. Translation: CASSRQGNTEAFF.